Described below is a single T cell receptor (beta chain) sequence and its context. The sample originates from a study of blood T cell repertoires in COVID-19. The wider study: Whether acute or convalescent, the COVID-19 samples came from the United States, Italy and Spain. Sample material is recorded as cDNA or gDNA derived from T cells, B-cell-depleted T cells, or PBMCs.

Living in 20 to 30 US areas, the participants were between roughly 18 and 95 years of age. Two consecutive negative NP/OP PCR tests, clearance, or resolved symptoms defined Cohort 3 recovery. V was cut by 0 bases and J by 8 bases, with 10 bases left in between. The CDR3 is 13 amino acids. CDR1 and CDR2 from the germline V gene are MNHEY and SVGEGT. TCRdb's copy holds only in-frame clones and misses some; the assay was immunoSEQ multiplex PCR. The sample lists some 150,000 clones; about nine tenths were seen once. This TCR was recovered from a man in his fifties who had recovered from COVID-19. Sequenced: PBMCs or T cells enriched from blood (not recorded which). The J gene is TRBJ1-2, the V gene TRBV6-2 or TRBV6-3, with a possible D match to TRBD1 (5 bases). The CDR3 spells CASSYSGGLGYTF. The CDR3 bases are TGTGCCAGCAGTTACTCCGGGGGATTAGGCTACACCTTC.